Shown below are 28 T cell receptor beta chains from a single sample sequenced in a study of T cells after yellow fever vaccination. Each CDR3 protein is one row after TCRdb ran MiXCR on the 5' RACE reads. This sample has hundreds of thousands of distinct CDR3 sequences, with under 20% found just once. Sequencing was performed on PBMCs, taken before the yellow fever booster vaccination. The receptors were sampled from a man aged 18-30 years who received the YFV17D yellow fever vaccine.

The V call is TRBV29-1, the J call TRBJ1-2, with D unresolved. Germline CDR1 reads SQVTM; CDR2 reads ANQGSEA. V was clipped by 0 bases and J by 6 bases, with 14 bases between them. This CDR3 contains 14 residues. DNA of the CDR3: TGCAGCGTTGAAGATATCTGGGTACGGGATGGCTACACCTTC. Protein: CSVEDIWVRDGYTF.

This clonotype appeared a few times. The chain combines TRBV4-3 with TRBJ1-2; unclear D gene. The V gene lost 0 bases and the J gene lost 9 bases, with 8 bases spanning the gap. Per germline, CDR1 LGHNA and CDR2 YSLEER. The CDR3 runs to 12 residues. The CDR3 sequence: CASSQDWESYTF. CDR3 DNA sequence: TGCGCCAGCAGCCAAGATTGGGAGAGCTACACCTTC.

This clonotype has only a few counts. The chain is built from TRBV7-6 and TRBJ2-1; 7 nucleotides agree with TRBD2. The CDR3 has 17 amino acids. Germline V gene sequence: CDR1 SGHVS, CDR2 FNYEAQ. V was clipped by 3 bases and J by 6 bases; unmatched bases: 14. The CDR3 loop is CASSFFSRTSESNEQFF. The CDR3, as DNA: TGTGCCAGCAGCTTTTTCTCCCGGACTAGTGAGTCCAATGAGCAGTTCTTC.

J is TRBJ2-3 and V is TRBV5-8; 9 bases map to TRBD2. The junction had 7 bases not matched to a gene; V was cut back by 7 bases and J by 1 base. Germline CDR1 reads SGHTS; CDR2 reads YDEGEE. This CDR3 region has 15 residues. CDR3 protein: CASAPWTSGTDTQYF. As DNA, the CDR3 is TGTGCCAGCGCTCCATGGACTAGCGGCACAGATACGCAGTATTTT.

The CDR3 region is CASSVGGSGRETQYF. The CDR3, as DNA: TGTGCCAGCAGCGTAGGGGGCTCGGGAAGAGAGACCCAGTACTTC. The rearrangement joins TRBV9 to TRBJ2-5; the D call may be TRBD1 or TRBD2 (5 bases each). The V end was cut by 0 bases, the J end by 4 bases, with 13 bases between. The CDR3 consists of 15 residues. Germline loops: CDR1 SGDLS, CDR2 YYNGEE.

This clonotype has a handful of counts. The CDR3 loop reads CASSGVSSSYNEQFF. The CDR3 DNA reads as TGTGCCAGCAGTGGTGTCTCTAGCTCCTACAATGAGCAGTTCTTC. The chain joins TRBV6-2 or TRBV6-3 to TRBJ2-1, with D hard to call. The CDR3 length is 15 residues. Germline V lookup: CDR1 MNHEY, CDR2 SVGEGT. V was shortened by 5 bases and J by 0 bases, with 11 bases between the two germline ends.

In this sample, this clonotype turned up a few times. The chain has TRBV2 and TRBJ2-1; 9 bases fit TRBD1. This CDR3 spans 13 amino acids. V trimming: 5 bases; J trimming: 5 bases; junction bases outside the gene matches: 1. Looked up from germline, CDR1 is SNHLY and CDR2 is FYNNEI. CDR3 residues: CASSRQGDNEQFF. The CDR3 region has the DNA TGTGCCAGCAGTAGACAGGGGGACAATGAGCAGTTCTTC.

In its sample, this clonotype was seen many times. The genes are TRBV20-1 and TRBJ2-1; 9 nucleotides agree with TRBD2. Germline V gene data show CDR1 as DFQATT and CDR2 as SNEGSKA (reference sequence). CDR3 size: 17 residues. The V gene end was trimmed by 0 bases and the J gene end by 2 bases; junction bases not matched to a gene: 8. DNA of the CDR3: TGCAGTGCTAGAGATAGGGGTAGCGGGGGCCCCTACAATGAGCAGTTCTTC. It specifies CSARDRGSGGPYNEQFF.

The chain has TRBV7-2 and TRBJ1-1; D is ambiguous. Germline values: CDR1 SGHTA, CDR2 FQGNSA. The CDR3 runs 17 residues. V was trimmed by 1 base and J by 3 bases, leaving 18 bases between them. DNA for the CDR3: TGTGCCAGCAGCTTAGGCTTAGCGGGTTTTGGGGACACTGAAGCTTTCTTT. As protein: CASSLGLAGFGDTEAFF.

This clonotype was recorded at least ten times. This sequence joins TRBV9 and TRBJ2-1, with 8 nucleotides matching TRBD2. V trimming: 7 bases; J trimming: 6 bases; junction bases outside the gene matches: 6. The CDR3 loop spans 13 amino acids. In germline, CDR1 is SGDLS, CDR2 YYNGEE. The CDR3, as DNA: TGTGCCAGCGCGGGACTAGTTGGCAATGAGCAGTTCTTC. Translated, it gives CASAGLVGNEQFF. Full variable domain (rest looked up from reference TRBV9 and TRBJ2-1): DSGVTQTPKHLITATGQRVTLRCSPRSGDLSVYWYQQSLDQGLQFLIQYYNGEERAKGNILERFSAQQFPDLHSELNLSSLELGDSALYFCASAGLVGNEQFFGPGTRLTVL.

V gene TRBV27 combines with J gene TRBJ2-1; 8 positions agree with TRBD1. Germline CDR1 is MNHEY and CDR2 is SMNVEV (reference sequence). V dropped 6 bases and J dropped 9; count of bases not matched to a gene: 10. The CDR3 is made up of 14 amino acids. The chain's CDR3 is CASSLQGAGGEQFF. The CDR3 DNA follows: TGTGCCAGCAGCCTCCAGGGGGCGGGTGGTGAGCAGTTCTTC.

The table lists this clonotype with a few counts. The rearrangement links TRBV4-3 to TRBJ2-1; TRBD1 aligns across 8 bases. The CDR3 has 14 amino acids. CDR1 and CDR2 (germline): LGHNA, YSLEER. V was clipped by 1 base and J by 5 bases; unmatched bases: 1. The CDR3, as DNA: TGCGCCAGCAGCCAAGGGGACAGGAACAATGAGCAGTTCTTC. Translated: CASSQGDRNNEQFF.

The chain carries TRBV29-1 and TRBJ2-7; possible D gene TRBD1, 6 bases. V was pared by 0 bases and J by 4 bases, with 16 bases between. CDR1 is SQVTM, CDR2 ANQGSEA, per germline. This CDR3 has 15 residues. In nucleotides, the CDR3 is TGCAGCGTTGAAGAAGGGGCAGGGGAGAGATACGAGCAGTACTTC. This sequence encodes CSVEEGAGERYEQYF.

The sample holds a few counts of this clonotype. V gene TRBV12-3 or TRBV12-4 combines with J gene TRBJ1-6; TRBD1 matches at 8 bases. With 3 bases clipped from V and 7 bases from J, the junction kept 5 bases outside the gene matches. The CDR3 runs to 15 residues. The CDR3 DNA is TGTGCCAGCAGTTTTTGGAGACAGGGGAATTCACCCCTCCACTTT. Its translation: CASSFWRQGNSPLHF.

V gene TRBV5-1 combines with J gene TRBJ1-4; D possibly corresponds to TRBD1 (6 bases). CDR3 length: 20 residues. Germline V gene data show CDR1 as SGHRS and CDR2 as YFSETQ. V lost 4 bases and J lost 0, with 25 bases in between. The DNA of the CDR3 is TGCGCCAGCAGCCCGGGGGGCGGATCTCCTATTACTGCAACTAATGAAAAACTGTTTTTT. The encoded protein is CASSPGGGSPITATNEKLFF.

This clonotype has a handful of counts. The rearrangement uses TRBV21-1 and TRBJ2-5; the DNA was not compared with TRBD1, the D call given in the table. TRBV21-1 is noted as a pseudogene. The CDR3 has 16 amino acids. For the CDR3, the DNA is TGTGCCAGCGGAACCTCAATACAGGGTCTCCGAGAGACCCAGTACTTC. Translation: CASGTSIQGLRETQYF.

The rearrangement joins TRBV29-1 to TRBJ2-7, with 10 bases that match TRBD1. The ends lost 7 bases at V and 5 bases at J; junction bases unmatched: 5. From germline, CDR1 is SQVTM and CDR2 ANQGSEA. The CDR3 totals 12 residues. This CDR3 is CSGRTGGDEQYF. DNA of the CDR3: TGCAGCGGCCGGACAGGGGGGGACGAGCAGTACTTC.

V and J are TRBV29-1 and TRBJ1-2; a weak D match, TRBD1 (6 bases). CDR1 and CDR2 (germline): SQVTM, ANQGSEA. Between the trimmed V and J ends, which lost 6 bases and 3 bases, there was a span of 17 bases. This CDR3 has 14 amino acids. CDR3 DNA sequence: TGCAGCGTCGACCAGGGGTTTACGGACTATGGCTACACCTTC. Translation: CSVDQGFTDYGYTF.

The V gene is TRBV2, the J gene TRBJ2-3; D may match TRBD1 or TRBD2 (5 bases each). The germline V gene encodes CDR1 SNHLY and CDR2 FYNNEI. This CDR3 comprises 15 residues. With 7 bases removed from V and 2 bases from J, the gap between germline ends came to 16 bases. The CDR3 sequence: CASKTWDGYTDTQYF. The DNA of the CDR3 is TGTGCCAGCAAAACTTGGGACGGCTACACAGATACGCAGTATTTT.

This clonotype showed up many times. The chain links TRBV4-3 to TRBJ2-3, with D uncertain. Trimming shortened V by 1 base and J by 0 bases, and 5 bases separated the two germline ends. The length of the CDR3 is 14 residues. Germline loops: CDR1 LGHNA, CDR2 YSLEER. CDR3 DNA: TGCGCCAGCAGCCAAGGGGATAGCACAGATACGCAGTATTTT. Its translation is CASSQGDSTDTQYF.

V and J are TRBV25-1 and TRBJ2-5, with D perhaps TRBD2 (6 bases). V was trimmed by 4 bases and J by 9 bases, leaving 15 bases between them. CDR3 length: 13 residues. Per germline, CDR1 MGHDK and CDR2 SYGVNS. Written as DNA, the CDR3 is TGTGCCAGCAGTGGCGGGGCCCCGAGGGCCCAGTACTTC. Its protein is CASSGGAPRAQYF.

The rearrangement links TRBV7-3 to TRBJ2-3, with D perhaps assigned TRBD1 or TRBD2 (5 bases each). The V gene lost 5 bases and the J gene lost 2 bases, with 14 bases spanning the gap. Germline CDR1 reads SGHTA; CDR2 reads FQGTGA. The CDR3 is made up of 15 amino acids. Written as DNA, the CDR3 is TGTGCCAGCAGCGCCACGGGGCGAGTCACAGATACGCAGTATTTT. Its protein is CASSATGRVTDTQYF.

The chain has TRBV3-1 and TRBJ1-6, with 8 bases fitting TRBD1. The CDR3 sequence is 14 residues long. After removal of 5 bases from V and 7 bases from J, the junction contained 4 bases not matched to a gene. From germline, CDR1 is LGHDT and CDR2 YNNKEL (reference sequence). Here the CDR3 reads CASSNRDRNSPLHF. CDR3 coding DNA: TGTGCCAGCAGCAACCGGGACAGGAATTCACCCCTCCACTTT.

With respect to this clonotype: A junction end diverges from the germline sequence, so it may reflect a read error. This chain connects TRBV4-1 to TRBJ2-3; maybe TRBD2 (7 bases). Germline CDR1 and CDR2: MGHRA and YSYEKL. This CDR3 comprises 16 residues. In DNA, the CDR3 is TGCGCCAGCAGCCAAGAAGGGGGGGCAAGCAGAGATACGCAGTATTTT. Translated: CASSQEGGASRDTQYF.

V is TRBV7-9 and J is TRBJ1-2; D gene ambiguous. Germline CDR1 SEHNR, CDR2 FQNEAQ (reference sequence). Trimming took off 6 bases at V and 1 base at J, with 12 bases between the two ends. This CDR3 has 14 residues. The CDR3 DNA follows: TGTGCCAGCAGGCCAGCAGGATTTAACTATGGCTACACCTTC. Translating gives CASRPAGFNYGYTF.

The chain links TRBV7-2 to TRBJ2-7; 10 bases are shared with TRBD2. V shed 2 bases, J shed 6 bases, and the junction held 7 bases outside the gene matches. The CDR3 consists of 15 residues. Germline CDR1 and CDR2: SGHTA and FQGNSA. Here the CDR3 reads CASSLRSGGDGEQYF. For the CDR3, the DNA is TGTGCCAGCAGCTTACGGAGCGGGGGGGACGGCGAGCAGTACTTC.

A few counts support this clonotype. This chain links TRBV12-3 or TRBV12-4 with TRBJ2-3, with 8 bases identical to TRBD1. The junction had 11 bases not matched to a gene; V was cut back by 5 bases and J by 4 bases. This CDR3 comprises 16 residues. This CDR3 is CASSLTQGALADTQYF. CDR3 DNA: TGTGCCAGCAGTCTTACCCAGGGGGCGCTCGCAGATACGCAGTATTTT.

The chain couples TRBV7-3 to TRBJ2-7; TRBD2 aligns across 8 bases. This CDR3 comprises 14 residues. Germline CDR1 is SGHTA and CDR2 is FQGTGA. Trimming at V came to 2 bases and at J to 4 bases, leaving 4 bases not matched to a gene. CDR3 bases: TGTGCCAGCAGCTTATCGGGGGGGCAGTACGAGCAGTACTTC. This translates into CASSLSGGQYEQYF.